The 24 T cell receptor beta chains below were found in one sample sequenced in a study of CD8+CD57+ T cells in acquired aplastic anemia. The template used for profiling TCR beta VDJ and CDR3 was genomic DNA. MiXCR, applied by TCRdb to the reads, yields one record per CDR3 protein. This table holds roughly 120,000 distinct CDR3 sequences, about 50% found once. Sequenced patients had shown CD8+CD57+ cell expansion by flow cytometry. Source material: sorted CD4+, CD8+, or CD8+CD57+ T cells (not recorded which) from PBMCs. The receptors derive from a human donor with aplastic anemia.

This chain connects TRBV13 to TRBJ1-1; D is perhaps TRBD1 (6 bases). V was shortened by 6 bases and J by 6 bases, with 14 bases between the two germline ends. The CDR3 sequence is 13 residues long. Germline CDR1 is PRHDT and CDR2 is FYEKMQ (reference sequence). The DNA of the CDR3 is TGTGCCAGCAGACAGGGAGGGTACGCTGAAGCTTTCTTT. The encoded protein is CASRQGGYAEAFF. The full variable domain, rest sourced from reference TRBV13 and TRBJ1-1, is AAGVIQSPRHLIKEKRETATLKCYPIPRHDTVYWYQQGPGQDPQFLISFYEKMQSDKGSIPDRFSAQQFSDYHSELNMSSLELGDSALYFCASRQGGYAEAFFGQGTRLTVV.

This clonotype was found once. This chain connects TRBV24-1 to TRBJ1-2; the D gene is possibly TRBD1 (5 bases). The CDR3 sequence is 13 residues long. The V end lost 12 bases, the J end lost 2 bases, and 15 bases lay between the germline ends. Per the germline V gene, CDR1 is KGHDR and CDR2 is SFDVKD. The CDR3 DNA sequence: TGTGCCGCTAGTCCCGGGGGAAACTATGGCTACACCTTC. Protein sequence: CAASPGGNYGYTF.

Comment on this clonotype: The junction and the germline gene differ at one end; a read error may be behind it. CDR3: CATSRSLAGSQSHF. The CDR3 bases are TGTGCCACCAGCAGAAGCCTAGCGGGGTCCCAGTCTCACTTC. The chain joins TRBV15 to TRBJ2-7; the match to TRBD2 covers 9 bases. CDR1 and CDR2 from the germline V gene are LNHNV and YYDKDF (reference sequence). This CDR3 has 14 residues.

Ten or more counts support this clonotype. This chain connects TRBV5-4 to TRBJ1-1; possibly TRBD1 for D (5 bases). This CDR3 spans 14 amino acids. Germline CDR1 SGHNT, CDR2 YYREEE (reference sequence). V was trimmed by 4 bases and J by 4 bases, leaving 14 bases between them. The CDR3 DNA reads as TGTGCCAGCAGCAGCCGGTTGGGGGGCACTGAAGCTTTCTTT. It codes for CASSSRLGGTEAFF.

The chain carries TRBV24-1 and TRBJ1-2, with D possibly being TRBD1 (5 bases). Per germline, CDR1 KGHDR and CDR2 SFDVKD. The CDR3 contains 11 residues. Deletions cut 5 bases from V and 6 bases from J, with 6 bases between. The CDR3 coding sequence is TGTGCCACCAGTGGGGGCCATGGCTACACCTTC. This sequence encodes CATSGGHGYTF.

The chain joins TRBV7-2 to TRBJ1-1, with D unclear. Trimming took off 3 bases at V and 7 bases at J, with 9 bases between the two ends. Germline V gives CDR1 SGHTA, CDR2 FQGNSA. The CDR3 has 12 residues. The CDR3 sequence: CASSFSVLEAFF. The CDR3 DNA reads as TGTGCCAGCAGCTTTTCGGTTCTTGAAGCTTTCTTT.

The V and J genes are TRBV15 and TRBJ1-1; D may be TRBD1 (6 bases). Germline lookup yields CDR1 LNHNV and CDR2 YYDKDF (reference sequence). Trimming left V 3 bases short and J 1 base short, with 12 bases between. This CDR3 comprises 15 residues. The CDR3 sequence is CATSSEKTGNTEAFF. For the CDR3, the DNA is TGTGCCACCAGCAGCGAAAAGACAGGGAACACTGAAGCTTTCTTT.

The chain uses TRBV2 and TRBJ1-2; TRBD1 matches at 7 bases. This CDR3 comprises 13 residues. V lost 4 bases to trimming and J lost 4 bases; unmatched junction nucleotides: 3. Germline CDR1 and CDR2: SNHLY and FYNNEI. CDR3 amino acids: CASSVAGGYGYTF. The CDR3 DNA reads TGTGCCAGCAGTGTTGCAGGGGGCTATGGCTACACCTTC.

The chain employs TRBV2 and TRBJ2-7; no clear D. This CDR3 region has 13 residues. The germline gives CDR1 SNHLY, CDR2 FYNNEI. V was shortened by 3 bases and J by 1 base, with 7 bases between the two germline ends. CDR3 DNA sequence: TGTGCCAGCAGTGACCCAGTTTCCTACGAGCAGTACTTC. This codes for CASSDPVSYEQYF.

V is TRBV11-2 and J is TRBJ1-2; D is perhaps TRBD1 (6 bases). CDR3 length equals 16 residues. The V gene lost 5 bases and the J gene lost 0 bases, with 16 bases spanning the gap. Germline CDR1 is SGHAT and CDR2 is FQNNGV. CDR3 region: CASSQYTGQANYGYTF. The CDR3 DNA follows: TGTGCCAGCAGCCAATACACAGGGCAAGCTAACTATGGCTACACCTTC.

The V gene is TRBV29-1, the J gene TRBJ2-5; no reliable D call. Germline V gene data show CDR1 as SQVTM and CDR2 as ANQGSEA. V was trimmed by 1 base and J by 4 bases, leaving 10 bases between them. CDR3 length: 13 residues. The CDR3 spells CSVEGLSRETQYF. The CDR3 DNA reads TGCAGCGTTGAAGGGCTCAGTCGAGAGACCCAGTACTTC.

The sample holds a few counts of this clonotype. The chain links TRBV11-2 to TRBJ1-3; no clear D. The CDR3 is 16 amino acids. Germline CDR1 SGHAT, CDR2 FQNNGV. The V end lost 5 bases, the J end lost 4 bases, and 18 bases lay between the germline ends. CDR3 bases: TGTGCCAGCAGCCCCCCAGGCAGAGCGTACGGAAACACCATATATTTT. Translation gives CASSPPGRAYGNTIYF.

This clonotype has a count of ten or more. The chain carries TRBV10-3 and TRBJ1-1; D may be TRBD1 (6 bases). The CDR3 runs to 14 residues. V lost 2 bases and J lost 3, with 10 bases in between. The germline V gene has CDR1 ENHRY and CDR2 SYGVKD. CDR3 in DNA: TGTGCCATCAGTGAGGCAGGGGCTGACACTGAAGCTTTCTTT. Translating it yields CAISEAGADTEAFF.

The rearrangement joins TRBV20-1 to TRBJ2-7; D gene uncertain. Deletions cut 5 bases from V and 2 bases from J, with 16 bases between. The germline V gene has CDR1 DFQATT and CDR2 SNEGSKA (reference sequence). CDR3 length equals 14 residues. The CDR3 sequence: CSAATQADPYEQYF. DNA of the CDR3: TGCAGTGCTGCGACCCAGGCGGATCCCTACGAGCAGTACTTC.

V gene TRBV7-3 combines with J gene TRBJ2-7; 8 nucleotides align to TRBD1. Germline CDR1 reads SGHTA; CDR2 reads FQGTGA. This CDR3 is 16 amino acids long. V shed 2 bases, J shed 2 bases, and the junction held 8 bases outside the gene matches. The CDR3: CASSLLDRELTYEQYF. CDR3 coding DNA: TGTGCCAGCAGCTTACTGGACAGGGAGTTAACCTACGAGCAGTACTTC.

The CDR3 loop reads CASSQTPKEETQYF. In DNA, the CDR3 is TGTGCCAGCAGCCAGACCCCCAAAGAAGAGACCCAGTACTTC. The rearrangement uses TRBV7-9 and TRBJ2-5; no reliable D call. CDR3 length: 14 amino acids. Deletions cut 5 bases from V and 3 bases from J, with 13 bases between. Germline V lookup: CDR1 SEHNR, CDR2 FQNEAQ (reference sequence).

The gene calls are TRBV11-1 and TRBJ1-6; D remains unclear. CDR1 SGHAT and CDR2 FQDESV come from the germline V gene (reference sequence). This CDR3 is 16 amino acids long. The V and J ends lost 1 base and 10 bases respectively, with 17 bases between them. CDR3 residues: CASSLDSAGVGSPLHF. The CDR3 DNA sequence: TGTGCCAGCAGCTTAGATTCAGCGGGCGTAGGATCACCCCTCCACTTT.

This chain connects TRBV15 to TRBJ2-7, with a possible D match to TRBD2 (6 bases). Looked up from germline, CDR1 is LNHNV and CDR2 is YYDKDF (reference sequence). Trimming removed 3 bases from V and 7 bases from J, with 13 bases in between. The CDR3 sequence is 13 residues long. CDR3 sequence reads: CATSSRLVGEQYF. CDR3 nucleotides: TGTGCCACCAGCAGCCGACTAGTAGGTGAGCAGTACTTC.

V usage is TRBV25-1 and J usage is TRBJ1-2; D is perhaps TRBD1 (5 bases). This CDR3 spans 13 amino acids. Trimming left V 5 bases short and J 7 bases short, with 14 bases between. Germline-derived CDR1 and CDR2 are MGHDK and SYGVNS. CDR3 sequence: CASSKVGGGGYTF. In nucleotides, the CDR3 is TGTGCCAGCAGTAAGGTCGGGGGGGGTGGCTACACCTTC.

In nucleotides, the CDR3 is TGTGCCAGCAGCCAACGACAGGGTAGCACTGAAGCTTTCTTT. Its protein is CASSQRQGSTEAFF. V is TRBV3-1 and J is TRBJ1-1; 7 bases fit TRBD1. CDR3 length equals 14 residues. V shed 2 bases, J shed 4 bases, and the junction held 4 bases outside the gene matches. CDR1 and CDR2 (germline): LGHDT, YNNKEL (reference sequence).

The genes are TRBV6-1 and TRBJ1-2; D is uncertain. Germline V gene sequence: CDR1 MNHNS, CDR2 SASEGT. Trimming took off 7 bases at V and 8 bases at J, with 14 bases between the two ends. The CDR3 runs 12 residues. CDR3 in DNA: TGTGCCAGCACCGGGAGTCGGGTCGGCTACACCTTC. Residues: CASTGSRVGYTF.

This clonotype was seen more than once but under ten times. The gene calls are TRBV27 and TRBJ1-1; D ambiguous. Germline loops: CDR1 MNHEY, CDR2 SMNVEV (reference sequence). The V and J ends lost 8 bases and 5 bases respectively, with 12 bases between them. This CDR3 region has 12 residues. The CDR3 DNA is TGTGCCAGCGGCCTGTCGGGTACTGAAGCTTTCTTT. Translating it yields CASGLSGTEAFF.

The chain combines TRBV2 with TRBJ2-5; D is unclear. The J call is in doubt because the DNA end fits TRBJ2-7 better. The CDR3 runs to 13 residues. CDR1 SNHLY and CDR2 FYNNEI come from the germline V gene. The CDR3 nucleotides read TGTGCCAGCAGTGCTGGGTTAGGTTACGAGCAGTACTTC. Its translation: CASSAGLGYEQYF.

The V and J genes are TRBV4-3 and TRBJ2-7; possibly TRBD1 for D (6 bases). Deletions cut 0 bases from V and 8 bases from J, with 14 bases between. CDR1 is LGHNA, CDR2 YSLEER, per germline. The CDR3 spans 14 residues. The CDR3 DNA is TGCGCCAGCAGCCAAGATTTGGGGACAAACAAGCAGTACTTC. Its protein is CASSQDLGTNKQYF.